The 31 T cell receptor beta chains below all came from one sample that was sequenced in a study of blood T cell repertoires in COVID-19. Using immunoSEQ multiplex PCR, the repertoire was profiled, and TCRdb retains in-frame clones only, with some absent. The data contain under 50,000 clones, more than 85% of them seen just once; the ten biggest clones take up around 1%. The sample taken for sequencing was peripheral blood. All receptors derive from a man aged 55-75 years with COVID-19, enrolled during active disease.

The chain employs TRBV18 and TRBJ1-1; D is possibly TRBD1 (6 bases). Trimming cost V 4 bases and J 1 base, with 13 bases left between them. Germline V gene data show CDR1 as KGHSH and CDR2 as LQKENI. This CDR3 region has 15 residues. CDR3 sequence: CASSQSQGWNTEAFF. The CDR3 region has the DNA TGTGCCAGCTCACAATCTCAGGGGTGGAACACTGAAGCTTTCTTT.

This chain links TRBV10-3 with TRBJ1-2; a possible D gene is TRBD1 (5 bases). Germline values: CDR1 ENHRY, CDR2 SYGVKD. Trimming removed 3 bases from V and 2 bases from J, with 13 bases in between. The CDR3 covers 15 residues. CDR3 in amino acids: CAISDYAGRNYGYTF. As DNA, the CDR3 is TGTGCCATCAGTGATTACGCAGGGCGGAACTATGGCTACACCTTC.

This chain connects TRBV6-1 to TRBJ2-3, with D hard to call. V was trimmed by 3 bases and J by 0 bases, leaving 10 bases between them. The CDR3 extends over 15 amino acids. Per the germline V gene, CDR1 is MNHNS and CDR2 is SASEGT. CDR3 sequence (DNA): TGTGCCAGCAGTGATGTTTATTCTAGCACAGATACGCAGTATTTT. It encodes CASSDVYSSTDTQYF.

The chain joins TRBV18 to TRBJ1-1; 8 nucleotides line up with TRBD1. V shed 6 bases and J 4 bases; nucleotides not matched to a gene: 4. Germline V gene sequence: CDR1 KGHSH, CDR2 LQKENI. CDR3 size: 13 residues. The CDR3 nucleotides read TGTGCCAGCTCGAGGACAGGGACCACTGAAGCTTTCTTT. This sequence encodes CASSRTGTTEAFF. The whole variable domain, filled in from reference TRBV18 and TRBJ1-1, reads NAGVMQNPRHLVRRRGQEARLRCSPMKGHSHVYWYRQLPEEGLKFMVYLQKENIIDESGMPKERFSAEFPKEGPSILRIQQVVRGDSAAYFCASSRTGTTEAFFGQGTRLTVV.

The genes are TRBV6-9 and TRBJ2-1, with 11 positions matching TRBD1. The CDR3 is 20 residues long. Germline V gene data show CDR1 as MNHGY and CDR2 as SVAAGI. V shed 3 bases and J 5 bases; nucleotides not matched to a gene: 18. CDR3 coding DNA: TGTGCCAGCAGTTACCGGGACAGGGGGAGAGGACGAGAATCTAACAATGAGCAGTTCTTC. This codes for CASSYRDRGRGRESNNEQFF.

In this sample, this clone turned up once. This sequence joins TRBV19 and TRBJ2-2; TRBD1 matches at 7 bases. Germline V gives CDR1 LNHDA, CDR2 SQIVND (reference sequence). After removal of 6 bases from V and 2 bases from J, the junction contained 6 bases not matched to a gene. The CDR3 spans 15 residues. Here the CDR3 DNA reads TGTGCCAGTAGAGCCGGGACAGCTAACACCGGGGAGCTGTTTTTT. As protein: CASRAGTANTGELFF.

The chain combines TRBV27 with TRBJ2-1, with 15 bases identical to TRBD2. CDR3 length equals 21 residues. V gave up 2 bases and J gave up 0 bases; unmatched junction bases: 11. CDR1 and CDR2 (germline): MNHEY, SMNVEV (reference sequence). CDR3 DNA sequence: TGTGCCAGCAGTTTACTCCCGAGGGGGACTAGCGGGAGGACCTCCTACAATGAGCAGTTCTTC. Its translation is CASSLLPRGTSGRTSYNEQFF.

This chain uses TRBV29-1 with TRBJ1-2; 8 nucleotides match TRBD1. V dropped 6 bases and J dropped 2; count of bases not matched to a gene: 8. The germline V gene has CDR1 SQVTM and CDR2 ANQGSEA. The CDR3 sequence is 14 residues long. The CDR3 reads CSVGSTGENYGYTF. As DNA, the CDR3 is TGCAGCGTCGGATCGACAGGGGAGAACTATGGCTACACCTTC.

Here the CDR3 DNA reads TGCGCCAGCAGCCGTACAGGGGGAGAGTCCAAAAACATTCAGTACTTC. This translates into CASSRTGGESKNIQYF. The chain links TRBV5-1 to TRBJ2-4; TRBD1 aligns across 8 bases. The V gene end was trimmed by 4 bases and the J gene end by 2 bases; junction bases not matched to a gene: 8. The CDR3 runs 16 residues. CDR1 and CDR2 from the germline V gene are SGHRS and YFSETQ. Together with reference TRBV5-1 and TRBJ2-4, the CDR3 gives the full variable domain: KAGVTQTPRYLIKTRGQQVTLSCSPISGHRSVSWYQQTPGQGLQFLFEYFSETQRNKGNFPGRFSGRQFSNSRSEMNVSTLELGDSALYLCASSRTGGESKNIQYFGAGTRLSVL.

V gene TRBV3-1 (or the pseudogene TRBV3-2) combines with J gene TRBJ1-6, with 8 bases that match TRBD1. V was pared by 5 bases and J by 0 bases, with 6 bases of the junction left unmatched. This CDR3 comprises 17 residues. The germline V gene has CDR1 LGHDT and CDR2 YNNKEL (reference sequence). CDR3 DNA: TGTGCCAGCAGCACGGGGACAGGTAGCTCCTATAATTCACCCCTCCACTTT. Its protein product is CASSTGTGSSYNSPLHF.

The V and J genes are TRBV27 and TRBJ2-7; 8 nucleotides align to TRBD1. CDR1 is MNHEY, CDR2 SMNVEV, per germline (reference sequence). There are 14 residues in the CDR3. Germline trimming cut 6 bases from V and 0 bases from J; bases unmatched to any gene: 4. The CDR3 region has the DNA TGTGCCAGCAGGGGGACAGGTGCCTCCTACGAGCAGTACTTC. The encoded protein is CASRGTGASYEQYF.

The CDR3 loop is CASSLYSRGQPQHF. CDR3 in DNA: TGTGCCAGCAGTTTATATTCTAGGGGTCAGCCCCAGCATTTT. V and J are TRBV28 and TRBJ1-5, with D maybe TRBD1 (5 bases). V was shortened by 1 base and J by 6 bases, with 10 bases between the two germline ends. The CDR3 covers 14 residues. The V gene's germline CDR1 is MDHEN and CDR2 SYDVKM.

The rearrangement links TRBV18 to TRBJ1-5, with TRBD1 as a possible D gene (5 bases). Deletions cut 4 bases from V and 0 bases from J, with 7 bases between. CDR3 length equals 14 residues. Germline V lookup: CDR1 KGHSH, CDR2 LQKENI. CDR3 amino acids: CASSRQGSNQPQHF. The CDR3 bases are TGTGCCAGCTCACGGCAGGGTAGCAATCAGCCCCAGCATTTT. The entire variable domain, with the rest obtained from reference TRBV18 and TRBJ1-5, is as follows: NAGVMQNPRHLVRRRGQEARLRCSPMKGHSHVYWYRQLPEEGLKFMVYLQKENIIDESGMPKERFSAEFPKEGPSILRIQQVVRGDSAAYFCASSRQGSNQPQHFGDGTRLSIL.

The rearrangement joins TRBV19 to TRBJ2-3; the D gene is possibly TRBD2 (6 bases). The CDR3 loop spans 14 amino acids. CDR1 and CDR2 from the germline V gene are LNHDA and SQIVND (reference sequence). With 2 bases removed from V and 4 bases from J, the gap between germline ends came to 10 bases. The CDR3 loop reads CASSIQTRSDTQYF. CDR3 in DNA: TGTGCCAGTAGTATACAGACTAGGTCAGATACGCAGTATTTT.

The chain employs TRBV28 and TRBJ1-4; D unclear. The CDR3 is 12 residues long. Germline values: CDR1 MDHEN, CDR2 SYDVKM. Trimming left V 6 bases short and J 8 bases short, with 10 bases between. CDR3: CASSPLAEKLFF. For the CDR3, the DNA is TGTGCCAGCAGCCCTCTGGCCGAAAAACTGTTTTTT.

The CDR3 nucleotides read TGTGCCAGCAGCCCTAACACTGACAGGAGCCATCAGCCCCAGCATTTT. Translated: CASSPNTDRSHQPQHF. The chain joins TRBV11-1 to TRBJ1-5; the D gene is possibly TRBD1 (6 bases). Deletions cut 5 bases from V and 5 bases from J, with 19 bases between. The length of the CDR3 is 16 residues. Germline V gene lookup returns CDR1 SGHAT and CDR2 FQDESV (reference sequence).

This chain uses TRBV19 with TRBJ1-5, with D perhaps TRBD1 (6 bases). This CDR3 is built from 15 residues. CDR1 is LNHDA, CDR2 SQIVND, per germline (reference sequence). V lost 5 bases, J lost 1 base, and 12 bases lay in between. CDR3 residues: CASSVQGLSNQPQHF. The CDR3 DNA follows: TGTGCCAGTAGTGTACAGGGATTAAGCAATCAGCCCCAGCATTTT.

The chain recombines TRBV3-1 (or the pseudogene TRBV3-2) with TRBJ1-3; D not certain. V was cut by 0 bases and J by 4 bases, with 13 bases left in between. CDR3 size: 16 residues. In germline, CDR1 is LGHDT, CDR2 YNNKEL (reference sequence). The CDR3 nucleotides read TGTGCCAGCAGCCAAGATTTGATCCTGGAGGGAAACACCATATATTTT. Translated, it gives CASSQDLILEGNTIYF.

This clone was seen a handful of times. V is TRBV4-3 and J is TRBJ2-2; TRBD1 is a possible D gene (5 bases). The germline V gene has CDR1 LGHNA and CDR2 YSLEER. The CDR3 contains 14 residues. The V gene lost 0 bases and the J gene lost 11 bases, with 13 bases spanning the gap. The CDR3 region is CASSQDMGRRELFF. The CDR3 region has the DNA TGCGCCAGCAGCCAAGATATGGGGCGCCGCGAGCTGTTTTTT.

This chain joins TRBV7-6 and TRBJ2-7; no clear D gene. The CDR3 sequence is 13 residues long. Germline V gives CDR1 SGHVS, CDR2 FNYEAQ. Trimming removed 4 bases from V and 3 bases from J, with 10 bases in between. CDR3 sequence reads: CASSSSELYEQYF. The CDR3 region has the DNA TGTGCCAGCAGCTCCTCTGAGCTCTACGAGCAGTACTTC.

The chain combines TRBV7-2 with TRBJ2-7; no definite D call. Germline assignment: CDR1 SGHTA and CDR2 FQGNSA. Trimming stripped 1 base from V and 1 base from J, with 8 bases between. This CDR3 spans 14 amino acids. CDR3 amino acids: CASSLVVPSYEQYF. The CDR3 DNA sequence: TGTGCCAGCAGCTTAGTAGTTCCTTCCTACGAGCAGTACTTC. Full variable domain (missing parts from reference TRBV7-2 and TRBJ2-7): GAGVSQSPSNKVTEKGKDVELRCDPISGHTALYWYRQSLGQGLEFLIYFQGNSAPDKSGLPSDRFSAERTGGSVSTLTIQRTQQEDSAVYLCASSLVVPSYEQYFGPGTRLTVT.

This sequence joins TRBV19 and TRBJ2-1; 14 bases are shared with TRBD2. The germline V gene encodes CDR1 LNHDA and CDR2 SQIVND (reference sequence). The V and J ends lost 5 bases and 5 bases, in that order; junction bases with no gene match: 5. CDR3 size: 16 residues. The DNA of the CDR3 is TGTGCCAGTAGTGGGCTGACTAGCGGGAGGGACAATGAGCAGTTCTTC. The encoded protein is CASSGLTSGRDNEQFF.

The genes are TRBV24-1 and TRBJ2-1; 8 positions agree with TRBD2. This CDR3 comprises 18 residues. With 4 bases clipped from V and 2 bases from J, the junction kept 12 bases outside the gene matches. Germline V gene lookup returns CDR1 KGHDR and CDR2 SFDVKD. The CDR3 spells CATSDSPGGESPYNEQFF. CDR3 nucleotide sequence: TGTGCCACCAGTGACTCCCCCGGGGGGGAGAGCCCCTACAATGAGCAGTTCTTC.

The chain carries TRBV5-1 and TRBJ2-7; 7 bases align to TRBD2. CDR1 SGHRS and CDR2 YFSETQ come from the germline V gene. CDR3 length equals 14 residues. J was trimmed by 5 bases and V by 3 bases; bases with no gene match: 8. The CDR3 sequence is CASSSHRGDDEQYF. CDR3 nucleotide sequence: TGCGCCAGCAGCTCCCATCGGGGGGACGACGAGCAGTACTTC. Full variable domain (remainder filled in from reference TRBV5-1 and TRBJ2-7): KAGVTQTPRYLIKTRGQQVTLSCSPISGHRSVSWYQQTPGQGLQFLFEYFSETQRNKGNFPGRFSGRQFSNSRSEMNVSTLELGDSALYLCASSSHRGDDEQYFGPGTRLTVT.

The chain employs TRBV2 and TRBJ2-2; 8 positions match TRBD1. Looked up from germline, CDR1 is SNHLY and CDR2 is FYNNEI. The CDR3 has 15 residues. V was pared by 2 bases and J by 6 bases, with 5 bases of the junction left unmatched. This CDR3 reads CASSESDRVAGELFF. For the CDR3, the DNA is TGTGCCAGCAGTGAATCGGACAGGGTAGCCGGGGAGCTGTTTTTT.

This chain uses TRBV28 with TRBJ2-7, with TRBD2 matching 13 bases. Germline values: CDR1 MDHEN, CDR2 SYDVKM. The V segment lost 6 bases and the J segment 2 bases; nucleotides outside the gene matches: 1. This CDR3 spans 14 amino acids. The CDR3 sequence is CASRTSGGTYEQYF. CDR3 coding DNA: TGTGCCAGCAGGACTAGCGGGGGGACCTACGAGCAGTACTTC.

This sequence joins TRBV19 and TRBJ1-5, with TRBD1 as a possible D gene (6 bases). The CDR3 has 13 amino acids. The germline V gene encodes CDR1 LNHDA and CDR2 SQIVND (reference sequence). The V end was cut by 8 bases, the J end by 6 bases, with 14 bases between. This chain's CDR3 is CASSPDRGQPQHF. For the CDR3, the DNA is TGTGCCAGTTCGCCGGACAGAGGTCAGCCCCAGCATTTT. The entire variable domain, with the rest obtained from reference TRBV19 and TRBJ1-5, is as follows: DGGITQSPKYLFRKEGQNVTLSCEQNLNHDAMYWYRQDPGQGLRLIYYSQIVNDFQKGDIAEGYSVSREKKESFPLTVTSAQKNPTAFYLCASSPDRGQPQHFGDGTRLSIL.

The V call is TRBV2, the J call TRBJ2-7; TRBD1 agrees at 8 bases. Looked up from germline, CDR1 is SNHLY and CDR2 is FYNNEI. The V segment lost 7 bases and the J segment 0 bases; nucleotides outside the gene matches: 5. The CDR3 is made up of 14 amino acids. CDR3 sequence: CASMRQGTSYEQYF. CDR3 nucleotide sequence: TGTGCCAGCATGAGACAGGGGACCTCCTACGAGCAGTACTTC.

The chain combines TRBV6-6 with TRBJ1-1, with D tentatively TRBD1 (5 bases). V lost 7 bases and J lost 6, with 12 bases in between. CDR3 size: 12 residues. Germline CDR1 MNHNY, CDR2 SVGAGI (reference sequence). The chain's CDR3 is CASTWEGSEAFF. The CDR3 DNA follows: TGTGCCAGCACTTGGGAGGGGTCTGAAGCTTTCTTT.

This chain links TRBV7-9 with TRBJ1-3; 7 nucleotides line up with TRBD1. CDR1 is SEHNR and CDR2 is FQNEAQ in the germline V gene (reference sequence). The CDR3 is 15 amino acids. After removal of 3 bases from V and 0 bases from J, the junction contained 2 bases not matched to a gene. CDR3 DNA sequence: TGTGCCAGCAGCTTCACAGGGGACTCTGGAAACACCATATATTTT. It encodes CASSFTGDSGNTIYF.

The rearrangement joins TRBV5-4 to TRBJ1-2, with D unclear. This CDR3 region has 15 residues. The V and J ends lost 4 bases and 4 bases respectively, with 17 bases between them. Germline V CDR1 and CDR2: SGHNT, YYREEE (reference sequence). CDR3 protein: CASSLRGALSYGYTF. The CDR3 nucleotides are TGTGCCAGCAGCCTGAGAGGAGCACTCAGCTATGGCTACACCTTC.